The rows below give T cell receptor beta chains drawn from one sample of a study of T cells after yellow fever vaccination. A single record per CDR3 protein comes from TCRdb applying MiXCR to the 5' RACE reads. This table holds about 580,000 distinct CDR3 sequences, about 15% found once. The specimen comprised PBMCs, sampled around 5 days after the first yellow fever vaccination. Receptor source: a man between 18 and 35 years old who received the YFV17D yellow fever vaccine. The CDR3 runs from the conserved cysteine through the conserved F or W. Each record gives: V gene, D gene, J gene, clone size, CDR3 length, CDR3 DNA, CDR3 protein. The D gene is left open where the match is weak. Size values are once, few and many counts, or a class for expanded clones, and some rows have none.

v_call: TRBV7-3; d_call: -; j_call: TRBJ2-5; clone_size: once; cdr3_length: 13; cdr3_nt: TGTGCCAGCAGCTTTTCCAAGGCTGAGACCCAGTACTTC; cdr3_aa: CASSFSKAETQYF
v_call: TRBV12-3/TRBV12-4; d_call: -; j_call: TRBJ1-6; clone_size: few; cdr3_length: 14; cdr3_nt: TGTGCCAGCAGTAGCGGGCCCCCTGGGGCACCCCTCCACTTT; cdr3_aa: CASSSGPPGAPLHF
v_call: TRBV19; d_call: TRBD1; j_call: TRBJ2-3; clone_size: -; cdr3_length: 14; cdr3_nt: TGTGCCAGTACCGACAGGGTCCATATGGATACGCAGTATTTT; cdr3_aa: CASTDRVHMDTQYF
v_call: TRBV4-1; d_call: -; j_call: TRBJ1-1; clone_size: -; cdr3_length: 15; cdr3_nt: TGCGCCAGCAGCCAGGACGGACGGACGGAAACTGAAGCTTTCTTT; cdr3_aa: CASSQDGRTETEAFF
v_call: TRBV15; d_call: TRBD2; j_call: TRBJ2-2; clone_size: -; cdr3_length: 13; cdr3_nt: TGTGCCACCGGACTAGCGGACACCGGGGAGCTGTTTTTT; cdr3_aa: CATGLADTGELFF
v_call: TRBV6-5; d_call: -; j_call: TRBJ1-1; clone_size: -; cdr3_length: 13; cdr3_nt: TGTGCCAGCAGTTATCAGGTCGACACTGAAGCTTTCTTT; cdr3_aa: CASSYQVDTEAFF
v_call: TRBV27; d_call: -; j_call: TRBJ1-2; clone_size: many; cdr3_length: 13; cdr3_nt: TGTGCCAGCAGTTTAACGGGCTACTATGGCTACACCTTC; cdr3_aa: CASSLTGYYGYTF
v_call: TRBV4-1; d_call: -; j_call: TRBJ1-2; clone_size: few; cdr3_length: 15; cdr3_nt: TGCGCCAGCAGCCAAGGAGTCTCCGGGGGCTATGGCTACACCTTC; cdr3_aa: CASSQGVSGGYGYTF
v_call: TRBV4-1; d_call: -; j_call: TRBJ1-3; clone_size: -; cdr3_length: 16; cdr3_nt: TGCGCCAGCAGCCAAGCGATCGGGGACTCTGGAAACACCATATATTTT; cdr3_aa: CASSQAIGDSGNTIYF
v_call: TRBV7-2; d_call: TRBD1; j_call: TRBJ1-6; clone_size: few; cdr3_length: 16; cdr3_nt: TGTGCCAGCAGTCTTAGGGGGACAGCCACCAATTCACCCCTCCACTTT; cdr3_aa: CASSLRGTATNSPLHF
v_call: TRBV9; d_call: -; j_call: TRBJ2-1; clone_size: -; cdr3_length: 17; cdr3_nt: TGTGCCAGCAGCGTCCTGGGCGGGGTGGGTTCCTACAATGAGCAGTTCTTC; cdr3_aa: CASSVLGGVGSYNEQFF
v_call: TRBV5-1; d_call: TRBD1; j_call: TRBJ2-3; clone_size: -; cdr3_length: 16; cdr3_nt: TGCGCCAGCAGCTCGGCCGGGACAGGGTGGACAGATACGCAGTATTTT; cdr3_aa: CASSSAGTGWTDTQYF
v_call: TRBV11-2; d_call: TRBD1; j_call: TRBJ1-5; clone_size: few; cdr3_length: 16; cdr3_nt: TGTGCCAGCAGCCCATTGACAGGGAAGAGCAATCAGCCCCAGCATTTT; cdr3_aa: CASSPLTGKSNQPQHF
v_call: TRBV10-3; d_call: TRBD1; j_call: TRBJ1-2; clone_size: -; cdr3_length: 12; cdr3_nt: TGTGCCACCGGGGACAGGGAGGGAGGCTACACCTTC; cdr3_aa: CATGDREGGYTF
v_call: TRBV6-2/TRBV6-3; d_call: TRBD1; j_call: TRBJ1-5; clone_size: few; cdr3_length: 18; cdr3_nt: TGTGCCAGCAGTTACTCGCGGGACAGGGGCCTTAGCAATCAGCCCCAGCATTTT; cdr3_aa: CASSYSRDRGLSNQPQHF
v_call: TRBV9; d_call: -; j_call: TRBJ1-1; clone_size: -; cdr3_length: 14; cdr3_nt: TGTGCCAGCAGCCCAATCATGTTGAACACTGAAGCTTTCTTT; cdr3_aa: CASSPIMLNTEAFF
v_call: TRBV11-1; d_call: -; j_call: TRBJ2-7; clone_size: few; cdr3_length: 13; cdr3_nt: TGTGCCAGCAGCTTAGGTAGCGGCGGCGAGCAGTACTTC; cdr3_aa: CASSLGSGGEQYF
v_call: TRBV20-1; d_call: TRBD1; j_call: TRBJ2-5; clone_size: -; cdr3_length: 15; cdr3_nt: TGCAGTGCTAGAGGGTGGACAGGGGGGGGTGAGACCCAGTACTTC; cdr3_aa: CSARGWTGGGETQYF
v_call: TRBV20-1; d_call: TRBD2; j_call: TRBJ2-1; clone_size: -; cdr3_length: 15; cdr3_nt: TGCAGTGCTAGACTAGCGGGGTCATTAGGCAATGAGCAGTTCTTC; cdr3_aa: CSARLAGSLGNEQFF
v_call: TRBV4-3; d_call: -; j_call: TRBJ1-4; clone_size: few; cdr3_length: 16; cdr3_nt: TGCGCCAGCAGCCAATTTTACAGGGTAAAGGATGAAAAACTGTTTTTT; cdr3_aa: CASSQFYRVKDEKLFF
v_call: TRBV20-1; d_call: -; j_call: TRBJ2-3; clone_size: few; cdr3_length: 14; cdr3_nt: TGCAGTGCTACCCTGGGACAAAGCACAGATACGCAGTATTTT; cdr3_aa: CSATLGQSTDTQYF
v_call: TRBV7-3; d_call: -; j_call: TRBJ1-5; clone_size: many; cdr3_length: 13; cdr3_nt: TGTGCCAGCAGCTTAGGGCCGGATCAGCCCCAGCATTTT; cdr3_aa: CASSLGPDQPQHF
v_call: TRBV11-1; d_call: TRBD1; j_call: TRBJ1-1; clone_size: -; cdr3_length: 15; cdr3_nt: TGTGCCAGCAGGACAGGGGGAGAAGCGAACACTGAAGCTTTCTTT; cdr3_aa: CASRTGGEANTEAFF
v_call: TRBV5-8; d_call: -; j_call: TRBJ1-1; clone_size: -; cdr3_length: 16; cdr3_nt: TGTGCCAGCAGCGGGGGGTCGGACCCGCAGAGCACTGAAGCTTTCTTT; cdr3_aa: CASSGGSDPQSTEAFF
v_call: TRBV5-6; d_call: -; j_call: TRBJ1-2; clone_size: -; cdr3_length: 15; cdr3_nt: TGTGCCAGCAGCCTACCCCGGCCGGATATGTATGGCTACACCTTC; cdr3_aa: CASSLPRPDMYGYTF
v_call: TRBV4-1; d_call: -; j_call: TRBJ2-7; clone_size: few; cdr3_length: 13; cdr3_nt: TGCGCCAGCAGCCAAGGGACAGTCTACGAGCAGTACTTC; cdr3_aa: CASSQGTVYEQYF
v_call: TRBV4-1; d_call: TRBD1; j_call: TRBJ2-3; clone_size: -; cdr3_length: 16; cdr3_nt: TGCGCCAGCAGCCAAGATCAGTCAGGGGGAAAAGATACGCAGTATTTT; cdr3_aa: CASSQDQSGGKDTQYF
v_call: TRBV11-2; d_call: TRBD1; j_call: TRBJ1-6; clone_size: few; cdr3_length: 16; cdr3_nt: TGTGCCAGCAGCTTCCCCGGGGACAGGGTATATTCACCCCTCCACTTT; cdr3_aa: CASSFPGDRVYSPLHF
v_call: TRBV4-2; d_call: -; j_call: TRBJ1-4; clone_size: -; cdr3_length: 15; cdr3_nt: TGTGCCAGCAGCCAAGACGAAGCAGTTAATGAAAAACTGTTTTTT; cdr3_aa: CASSQDEAVNEKLFF
v_call: TRBV7-2; d_call: -; j_call: TRBJ2-1; clone_size: few; cdr3_length: 13; cdr3_nt: TGTGCCAGCAGCGGCTCCCCGGGCGGCGAGCAGTTCTTC; cdr3_aa: CASSGSPGGEQFF
v_call: TRBV5-1; d_call: -; j_call: TRBJ2-6; clone_size: -; cdr3_length: 14; cdr3_nt: TGCGCCAGTACAACGGGGACTGGGGCCAACGTCCTGACTTTC; cdr3_aa: CASTTGTGANVLTF
v_call: TRBV5-1; d_call: TRBD1; j_call: TRBJ2-2; clone_size: few; cdr3_length: 13; cdr3_nt: TGCGCCAGTGGACAGGGGGCCACCGGGGAGCTGTTTTTT; cdr3_aa: CASGQGATGELFF
v_call: TRBV11-1; d_call: TRBD2; j_call: TRBJ2-1; clone_size: -; cdr3_length: 14; cdr3_nt: TGTGCCAGCAGCATCAAAGCGGGGGGGTACGAGCAGTTCTTC; cdr3_aa: CASSIKAGGYEQFF
v_call: TRBV18; d_call: -; j_call: TRBJ1-2; clone_size: few; cdr3_length: 14; cdr3_nt: TGTGCCAGCTCACCAGAAGACTCTAACTATGGCTACACCTTC; cdr3_aa: CASSPEDSNYGYTF
v_call: TRBV15; d_call: TRBD1; j_call: TRBJ2-5; clone_size: -; cdr3_length: 17; cdr3_nt: TGTGCCACCAGCTCCGGGACAGGGGGCCTTTACCAAGAGACCCAGTACTTC; cdr3_aa: CATSSGTGGLYQETQYF
v_call: TRBV4-3; d_call: -; j_call: TRBJ2-3; clone_size: once; cdr3_length: 14; cdr3_nt: TGCGCCAGCAGCCGCTCGGGGGCACAAGATACGCAGTATTTT; cdr3_aa: CASSRSGAQDTQYF
v_call: TRBV29-1; d_call: -; j_call: TRBJ2-2; clone_size: many; cdr3_length: 13; cdr3_nt: TGCAGCGTTGACAAACTCGACACCGGGGAGCTGTTTTTT; cdr3_aa: CSVDKLDTGELFF
v_call: TRBV6-5; d_call: -; j_call: TRBJ2-3; clone_size: many; cdr3_length: 12; cdr3_nt: TGTGCCAGTCGGTACCCCCACAGCCATAAGTATTTT; cdr3_aa: CASRYPHSHKYF
v_call: TRBV19; d_call: -; j_call: TRBJ1-1; clone_size: few; cdr3_length: 14; cdr3_nt: TGTGCCAGTAGTCCGTCGGGGGGCTATACTGAAGCTTTCTTT; cdr3_aa: CASSPSGGYTEAFF
v_call: TRBV20-1; d_call: -; j_call: TRBJ1-1; clone_size: few; cdr3_length: 13; cdr3_nt: TGCAGTGCTAAACTTCGGGGTCAGACTGAAGCTTTCTTT; cdr3_aa: CSAKLRGQTEAFF
v_call: TRBV5-1; d_call: TRBD1; j_call: TRBJ1-2; clone_size: few; cdr3_length: 15; cdr3_nt: TGCGCCAGCAGCTTGGCCGGGACAGGGGTGCATGGCTACACCTTC; cdr3_aa: CASSLAGTGVHGYTF
v_call: TRBV12-3/TRBV12-4; d_call: TRBD1; j_call: TRBJ2-2; clone_size: -; cdr3_length: 14; cdr3_nt: TGTGCCAGCGGCGGACAGGGGAACACCGGGGAGCTGTTTTTT; cdr3_aa: CASGGQGNTGELFF
v_call: TRBV15; d_call: -; j_call: TRBJ1-1; clone_size: few; cdr3_length: 16; cdr3_nt: TGTGCCACCAGCAGAGATCTCAGTAAGAGGCACACTGAAGCTTTCTTT; cdr3_aa: CATSRDLSKRHTEAFF
v_call: TRBV6-2/TRBV6-3; d_call: TRBD2; j_call: TRBJ2-1; clone_size: -; cdr3_length: 18; cdr3_nt: TGTGCCAGCAGTTCCCTCCGGATAGCGGGGGGGCCCCCGGATGAGCAGTTCTTC; cdr3_aa: CASSSLRIAGGPPDEQFF
v_call: TRBV29-1; d_call: -; j_call: TRBJ1-2; clone_size: few; cdr3_length: 15; cdr3_nt: TGCAGCGTTGTACCCGCAGACAGACCCTCCTATGGCTACACCTTC; cdr3_aa: CSVVPADRPSYGYTF
v_call: TRBV4-3; d_call: TRBD1; j_call: TRBJ2-3; clone_size: -; cdr3_length: 17; cdr3_nt: TGCGCCAGCAGCCTCAACCCGGGACAGGGGGCATCAGATACGCAGTATTTT; cdr3_aa: CASSLNPGQGASDTQYF
v_call: TRBV20-1; d_call: -; j_call: TRBJ2-7; clone_size: few; cdr3_length: 13; cdr3_nt: TGCAGTGCTAGACTAGGGTACTCCTACGAGCAGTACTTC; cdr3_aa: CSARLGYSYEQYF
v_call: TRBV7-6; d_call: TRBD2; j_call: TRBJ2-1; clone_size: -; cdr3_length: 16; cdr3_nt: TGTGCCAGCAGCTTCGACTGGGCGGGGGTAAATAATGAGCAGTTCTTC; cdr3_aa: CASSFDWAGVNNEQFF
v_call: TRBV7-2; d_call: TRBD2; j_call: TRBJ2-7; clone_size: -; cdr3_length: 16; cdr3_nt: TGTGCCAGCAGCTATCGGGGGGGTTCGAGCTCCTACGAGCAGTACTTC; cdr3_aa: CASSYRGGSSSYEQYF
v_call: TRBV2; d_call: -; j_call: TRBJ1-2; clone_size: -; cdr3_length: 15; cdr3_nt: TGTGCCAGCAGTGCGTCGTGGTCGTCAAACTATGGCTACACCTTC; cdr3_aa: CASSASWSSNYGYTF
v_call: TRBV7-9; d_call: -; j_call: TRBJ1-3; clone_size: many; cdr3_length: 15; cdr3_nt: TGTGCCAGCAGCTTAGGTGGGAGCTCTGGAAACACCATATATTTT; cdr3_aa: CASSLGGSSGNTIYF
v_call: TRBV20-1; d_call: -; j_call: TRBJ2-5; clone_size: few; cdr3_length: 15; cdr3_nt: TGCAGTGCTCCATCCCTTCTGCGGGAACAAGAGACCCAGTACTTC; cdr3_aa: CSAPSLLREQETQYF
v_call: TRBV12-3/TRBV12-4; d_call: TRBD2; j_call: TRBJ2-1; clone_size: few; cdr3_length: 20; cdr3_nt: TGTGCCAGCAGTTCCCAGCCCATCCGACTAGCGGGGGATCAGAGGAATGAGCAGTTCTTC; cdr3_aa: CASSSQPIRLAGDQRNEQFF
v_call: TRBV11-2; d_call: TRBD2; j_call: TRBJ2-1; clone_size: -; cdr3_length: 15; cdr3_nt: TGTGCCAGCAGCCAACGACTAGCGGGGGACAATGAGCAGTTCTTC; cdr3_aa: CASSQRLAGDNEQFF